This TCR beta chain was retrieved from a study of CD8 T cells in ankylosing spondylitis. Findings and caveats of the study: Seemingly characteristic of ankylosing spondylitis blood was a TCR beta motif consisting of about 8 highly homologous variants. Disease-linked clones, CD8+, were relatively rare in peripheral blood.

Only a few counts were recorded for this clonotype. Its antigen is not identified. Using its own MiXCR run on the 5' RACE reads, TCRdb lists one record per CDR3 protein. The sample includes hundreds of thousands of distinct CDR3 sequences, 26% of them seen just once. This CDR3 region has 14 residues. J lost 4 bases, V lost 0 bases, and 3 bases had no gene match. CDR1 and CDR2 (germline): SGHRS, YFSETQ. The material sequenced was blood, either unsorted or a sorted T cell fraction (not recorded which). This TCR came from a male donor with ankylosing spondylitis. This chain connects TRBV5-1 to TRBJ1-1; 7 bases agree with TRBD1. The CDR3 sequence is CASSLDTGATEAFF. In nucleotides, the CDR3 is TGCGCCAGCAGCTTGGATACAGGGGCCACTGAAGCTTTCTTT.